The 10 T cell receptor beta chains below all came from one sample that was sequenced in a study of CD8 T cells in ankylosing spondylitis. TCRdb ran MiXCR on the 5' RACE reads and lists one entry per CDR3 protein. The sample yields tens of thousands of distinct CDR3 sequences, 9.5% to 12% seen once. Input material: blood, either unsorted or a sorted T cell fraction (not recorded which). All receptors come from a male donor with ankylosing spondylitis or in good health (not recorded which).

This clonotype was counted at least ten times. The chain carries TRBV5-1 and TRBJ2-4; 9 positions match TRBD1. The germline CDR1 and CDR2 sequences are SGHRS and YFSETQ. The V and J ends lost 2 bases and 5 bases, in that order; junction bases with no gene match: 2. This CDR3 comprises 14 residues. The CDR3 DNA sequence: TGCGCCAGCAGCTTTAGGACAGGGGAAAACATTCAGTACTTC. Translating it yields CASSFRTGENIQYF.

Ten or more counts support this clonotype. The chain is built from TRBV5-5 and TRBJ1-1; D possibly corresponds to TRBD1 (6 bases). The CDR3 loop spans 12 amino acids. The V and J ends lost 0 bases and 6 bases respectively, with 6 bases between them. CDR1 and CDR2 (germline): SGHKS, YYEKEE (reference sequence). The chain's CDR3 is CASSLEGAEAFF. The CDR3, as DNA: TGTGCCAGCAGCTTGGAGGGGGCTGAAGCTTTCTTT.

This clonotype was counted many times. This chain joins TRBV20-1 and TRBJ2-5, with D possibly TRBD2 on 6 matching bases. This CDR3 is 14 amino acids long. Trimming removed 7 bases from V and 5 bases from J, with 20 bases in between. CDR1 and CDR2 from the germline V gene are DFQATT and SNEGSKA (reference sequence). The CDR3 DNA sequence: TGCAGTGTGAGGTGGGGGGATGCCCTGGAGACCCAGTACTTC. It encodes CSVRWGDALETQYF.

The genes are TRBV12-3 or TRBV12-4 and TRBJ2-7; D gene unclear. This CDR3 is built from 18 residues. V was clipped by 11 bases and J by 6 bases, with 35 bases between them. In DNA, the CDR3 is TGTGCCTTCAGTTTAGTCGCAGGACCGTCGGCCCACAAGGGCGAGCAGTACTTC. Translated, it gives CAFSLVAGPSAHKGEQYF.

In this sample, this clonotype turned up many times. The chain carries TRBV5-6 and TRBJ2-3, with D possibly TRBD1 on 5 matching bases. Germline V gives CDR1 SGHDT, CDR2 YYEEEE. V lost 0 bases and J 9 bases, leaving 8 bases between the germline ends. The CDR3 runs 12 residues. The DNA for the CDR3 is TGTGCCAGCAGCTTGGACAGGAGAACGCAGTATTTT. Protein product: CASSLDRRTQYF.

The gene calls are TRBV2 and TRBJ1-1; the match to TRBD1 covers 7 bases. The CDR3 is made up of 14 amino acids. Germline loops: CDR1 SNHLY, CDR2 FYNNEI. J lost 0 bases, V lost 11 bases, and 9 bases had no gene match. The CDR3 DNA follows: TGTGCCGCGAGGACAGGAATCATGAACACTGAAGCTTTCTTT. Protein product: CAARTGIMNTEAFF.

Ten or more counts support this clonotype. CDR3 DNA: TGTGCCAGCAGCCCCCGACTAGCCTGGTACCACAATGAGCAGTTCTTC. This translates into CASSPRLAWYHNEQFF. The chain uses TRBV3-1 and TRBJ2-1; 7 nucleotides align to TRBD2. J gave up 5 bases and V 4 bases, and 11 bases lay outside the gene matches. The CDR3 sequence is 16 residues long. Germline CDR1 LGHDT, CDR2 YNNKEL (reference sequence).

This clonotype was counted many times. The chain recombines TRBV27 with TRBJ2-1; D is unresolved. Trimming removed 5 bases at V and 0 bases at J, with 5 bases between. The CDR3 is 13 residues long. CDR1 and CDR2 (germline): MNHEY, SMNVEV (reference sequence). CDR3 DNA sequence: TGTGCCAGCAGTCCCCGCTCCTACAATGAGCAGTTCTTC. It specifies CASSPRSYNEQFF.

This clonotype was seen repeatedly, ten times or more. The chain has TRBV15 and TRBJ1-1, with D maybe TRBD1 (6 bases). The CDR3 contains 17 residues. Germline-derived CDR1 and CDR2 are LNHNV and YYDKDF (reference sequence). Trimming took off 0 bases at V and 3 bases at J, with 17 bases between the two ends. The DNA for the CDR3 is TGTGCCACCAGCAGAGATGTCCTTACGGGGGCGGACACTGAAGCTTTCTTT. Its protein is CATSRDVLTGADTEAFF.

This clonotype appeared many times. The chain carries TRBV7-6 and TRBJ1-6, with TRBD1 matching over 9 bases. Losses at the gene ends were 2 bases for V and 7 bases for J; bases not matched to a gene: 6. Germline lookup yields CDR1 SGHVS and CDR2 FNYEAQ. This CDR3 is built from 16 residues. CDR3: CASSLSLGQGNSPLHF. The CDR3, as DNA: TGTGCCAGCAGCTTATCCCTCGGACAGGGGAATTCACCCCTCCACTTT.